The clone carrying this TCR beta chain was seen a single time. In the study's own analysis: Reference gene primers were amplified, and this amplification served to estimate nucleated cell counts. Sequencing used immunoSEQ multiplex PCR; TCRdb keeps in-frame clones, though not all of them. The DNA gave D and trimming, while V, J and clone size come from that table. The table includes roughly 290,000 clones, roughly 86% detected once. This entry belongs to a study of blood T cell repertoires in COVID-19. Study overall: Samples of COVID-19 (acute and convalescent) were obtained from the United States, Italy and Spain. T cells, B-cell-depleted T cells, or PBMCs provided the cDNA or gDNA that served as material.

Per germline, CDR1 LNHNV and CDR2 YYDKDF (reference sequence). With V trimmed by 5 bases and J by 6 bases, 13 bases remained unmatched. This CDR3 has 16 residues. Sequenced input: peripheral blood. The chain employs TRBV15 and TRBJ1-5, with TRBD1 matching over 7 bases. This TCR came from a woman aged 45-65 years who had recovered from COVID-19. The CDR3 region has the DNA TGTGCCACCAGCGTAATTGACAGGGAGGTCAGTCAGCCCCAGCATTTT. As protein: CATSVIDREVSQPQHF.